Below are 22 T cell receptor beta chains sequenced from a single sample in a study of CD8 T cells in ankylosing spondylitis. TCRdb fed the 5' RACE reads into MiXCR, producing one record per CDR3 protein. The table includes some 350,000 distinct CDR3 sequences, roughly 15% detected once. The source material was blood, either unsorted or a sorted T cell fraction (not recorded which). The receptors here all came from a male donor with ankylosing spondylitis or in good health (not recorded which).

The chain links TRBV5-5 to TRBJ2-1, with D unclear. The germline CDR1 and CDR2 sequences are SGHKS and YYEKEE (reference sequence). V was clipped by 2 bases and J by 2 bases, with 11 bases between them. The CDR3 covers 15 residues. CDR3 amino acids: CASSLTSKAYNEQFF. The CDR3 DNA reads as TGTGCCAGCAGCTTAACCAGTAAGGCCTACAATGAGCAGTTCTTC.

This clonotype was observed a handful of times. The gene calls are TRBV12-3 or TRBV12-4 and TRBJ2-3; D not certain. The V and J ends lost 2 bases and 0 bases respectively, with 15 bases between them. There are 17 residues in the CDR3. CDR3 amino acids: CASSLSSWPTSTDTQYF. The DNA of the CDR3 is TGTGCCAGCAGTTTAAGCAGCTGGCCAACTAGCACAGATACGCAGTATTTT.

The chain recombines TRBV5-1 with TRBJ2-1; 8 nucleotides agree with TRBD2. The CDR3 totals 16 residues. The V gene's germline CDR1 is SGHRS and CDR2 YFSETQ. The V segment lost 4 bases and the J segment 0 bases; nucleotides outside the gene matches: 6. The CDR3, as DNA: TGCGCCAGCAGCCTTATTAGCGGGGTCTCCTACAATGAGCAGTTCTTC. Residues: CASSLISGVSYNEQFF.

This clonotype turned up a few times. The genes are TRBV20-1 and TRBJ2-1, with TRBD2 matching over 14 bases. Germline trimming cut 6 bases from V and 4 bases from J; bases unmatched to any gene: 8. Germline V gene sequence: CDR1 DFQATT, CDR2 SNEGSKA (reference sequence). The CDR3 is made up of 16 amino acids. This chain's CDR3 is CSAPRLAGGPYNEQFF. CDR3 bases: TGCAGTGCGCCGCGACTAGCGGGGGGGCCGTACAATGAGCAGTTCTTC.

The chain is built from TRBV25-1 and TRBJ2-2; 7 bases line up with TRBD1. V shed 5 bases, J shed 4 bases, and the junction held 4 bases outside the gene matches. The germline gives CDR1 MGHDK, CDR2 SYGVNS. This CDR3 is 14 amino acids long. CDR3 nucleotide sequence: TGTGCCAGCAGTCTTTGGACAGGCACCGGGGAGCTGTTTTTT. It yields the protein CASSLWTGTGELFF.

This clonotype was recorded at least ten times. The rearrangement uses TRBV12-3 or TRBV12-4 and TRBJ2-1, with 10 bases aligning to TRBD1. This CDR3 has 14 residues. The J segment lost 7 bases and the V segment lost 5 bases, leaving 5 bases of the junction unmatched. CDR3 sequence (DNA): TGTGCCAGCAGTCCTTGGACAGGGGGTAATGAGCAGTTCTTC. This encodes CASSPWTGGNEQFF.

This clonotype was recorded at least ten times. The rearrangement uses TRBV15 and TRBJ2-7; D remains ambiguous. The V gene's germline CDR1 is LNHNV and CDR2 YYDKDF (reference sequence). This CDR3 is built from 13 residues. V was shortened by 0 bases and J by 6 bases, with 9 bases between the two germline ends. CDR3 nucleotides: TGTGCCACCAGCAGAGATCTGAACGGCGAGCAGTACTTC. Amino acids: CATSRDLNGEQYF. Combining the CDR3 with reference TRBV15 and TRBJ2-7 gives the whole variable domain DAMVIQNPRYQVTQFGKPVTLSCSQTLNHNVMYWYQQKSSQAPKLLFHYYDKDFNNEADTPDNFQSRRPNTSFCFLDIRSPGLGDTAMYLCATSRDLNGEQYFGPGTRLTVT.

This clonotype was found many times. The CDR3: CSVVRQGNTEAFF. The CDR3, as DNA: TGCAGCGTTGTAAGGCAGGGGAACACTGAAGCTTTCTTT. The rearrangement links TRBV29-1 to TRBJ1-1; D may be TRBD1 (5 bases). Germline assignment: CDR1 SQVTM and CDR2 ANQGSEA. This CDR3 has 13 residues. V shed 4 bases and J shed 1 base, with 10 bases lying between them.

The chain employs TRBV29-1 and TRBJ1-2; D may be TRBD1 (6 bases). The CDR3 has 12 residues. With 7 bases removed from V and 1 base from J, the gap between germline ends came to 10 bases. Germline V gives CDR1 SQVTM, CDR2 ANQGSEA. The CDR3 region is CSAQGHNYGYTF. CDR3 in DNA: TGCAGCGCCCAGGGACATAACTATGGCTACACCTTC.

This clonotype was detected a few times. The rearrangement uses TRBV15 and TRBJ2-2; no definite D call. Trimming removed 4 bases at V and 0 bases at J, with 9 bases between. The CDR3 length is 15 residues. Germline CDR1 is LNHNV and CDR2 is YYDKDF (reference sequence). As DNA, the CDR3 is TGTGCCACCAGCATACAGTTCGCGAACACCGGGGAGCTGTTTTTT. Translation gives CATSIQFANTGELFF.

The rearrangement joins TRBV5-1 to TRBJ1-2; D is ambiguous. The V gene lost 5 bases and the J gene lost 4 bases, with 18 bases spanning the gap. Germline V gives CDR1 SGHRS, CDR2 YFSETQ. This CDR3 is 15 amino acids long. This CDR3 reads CASSLGEGSTYGYTF. CDR3 coding DNA: TGCGCCAGCAGTCTCGGGGAGGGTAGTACCTATGGCTACACCTTC.

The CDR3 reads CASRGLAESSYNEQFF. The CDR3, as DNA: TGTGCCAGCAGGGGGCTAGCGGAGAGCTCCTACAATGAGCAGTTCTTC. This sequence joins TRBV12-3 or TRBV12-4 and TRBJ2-1; 7 nucleotides match TRBD2. V shed 6 bases and J 0 bases; nucleotides not matched to a gene: 8. CDR3 size: 16 residues.

The chain recombines TRBV7-9 with TRBJ2-7, with D perhaps matching TRBD1 or TRBD2 (6 bases each). The CDR3 totals 14 residues. Germline loops: CDR1 SEHNR, CDR2 FQNEAQ (reference sequence). V was trimmed by 1 base and J by 7 bases, leaving 14 bases between them. CDR3 bases: TGTGCCAGCAGCTTAGAACGGGGGCTGGGGGAGCAGTACTTC. Amino acids: CASSLERGLGEQYF. The entire variable domain, with the rest obtained from reference TRBV7-9 and TRBJ2-7, is as follows: DTGVSQNPRHKITKRGQNVTFRCDPISEHNRLYWYRQTLGQGPEFLTYFQNEAQLEKSRLLSDRFSAERPKGSFSTLEIQRTEQGDSAMYLCASSLERGLGEQYFGPGTRLTVT.

As DNA, the CDR3 is TGTGCCAGCAGCTATACGCGGACGAGGATATTGAACACTGAAGCTTTCTTT. Translated, it gives CASSYTRTRILNTEAFF. The genes are TRBV11-2 and TRBJ1-1, with unresolved D. In germline, CDR1 is SGHAT, CDR2 FQNNGV. V was trimmed by 4 bases and J by 0 bases, leaving 18 bases between them. There are 17 residues in the CDR3.

This clonotype was detected a few times. This chain links TRBV20-1 with TRBJ2-2, with 7 bases lining up with TRBD1. The V gene end was trimmed by 1 base and the J gene end by 1 base; junction bases not matched to a gene: 6. The CDR3 is 16 amino acids. Germline V CDR1 and CDR2: DFQATT, SNEGSKA (reference sequence). CDR3 coding DNA: TGCAGTGCTAGAGGGTGGGGACAGCAGAACACCGGGGAGCTGTTTTTT. This translates into CSARGWGQQNTGELFF.

The table lists this clonotype with a few counts. V gene TRBV7-8 combines with J gene TRBJ1-4; D is unclear. The germline V gene has CDR1 SGHVS and CDR2 FQNEAQ. The CDR3 spans 17 residues. Trimming removed 2 bases at V and 4 bases at J, with 17 bases between. CDR3 loop: CASSLSTLAGLNEKLFF. CDR3 sequence (DNA): TGTGCCAGCAGCTTAAGTACGTTGGCTGGGCTTAATGAAAAACTGTTTTTT.

The genes are TRBV6-5 and TRBJ2-7; 12 bases fit TRBD1. Germline V gene data show CDR1 as MNHEY and CDR2 as SVGAGI. This CDR3 spans 17 amino acids. V shed 4 bases and J 6 bases; nucleotides not matched to a gene: 13. CDR3 loop: CASSFLPGTGGFSEQYF. DNA for the CDR3: TGTGCCAGCAGTTTCTTACCCGGGACAGGGGGCTTCAGCGAGCAGTACTTC.

The gene calls are TRBV3-1 and TRBJ1-2; 7 nucleotides align to TRBD1. Looked up from germline, CDR1 is LGHDT and CDR2 is YNNKEL (reference sequence). The CDR3 is 14 residues long. The junction had 6 bases not matched to a gene; V was cut back by 4 bases and J by 4 bases. CDR3 protein: CASSRAGGGYGYTF. CDR3 coding DNA: TGTGCCAGCAGCCGAGCAGGGGGAGGCTATGGCTACACCTTC.

This clonotype was picked up a small number of times. This chain joins TRBV18 and TRBJ2-1; tentatively, D is TRBD2 (7 bases). The CDR3 extends over 14 amino acids. Between the trimmed V and J ends, which lost 0 bases and 14 bases, there was a span of 17 bases. The germline V gene encodes CDR1 KGHSH and CDR2 LQKENI. As DNA, the CDR3 is TGTGCCAGCTCACCACCGGGGGACATTGGGGGGGAGTTCTTC. Protein product: CASSPPGDIGGEFF.

V is TRBV29-1 and J is TRBJ2-7; the D is unclear. The CDR3 consists of 13 residues. Germline loops: CDR1 SQVTM, CDR2 ANQGSEA. Between the trimmed V and J ends, which lost 1 base and 7 bases, there was a span of 14 bases. The CDR3 DNA sequence: TGCAGCGTTGAAGTTCCGGCCTCTTGGGAGCAGTACTTC. The encoded protein is CSVEVPASWEQYF.

This clonotype turned up a few times. The chain is built from TRBV29-1 and TRBJ1-4; D possibly corresponds to TRBD1 (6 bases). This CDR3 is 13 amino acids long. Trimming shortened V by 7 bases and J by 5 bases, and 14 bases separated the two germline ends. Germline-derived CDR1 and CDR2 are SQVTM and ANQGSEA. CDR3 DNA: TGCAGCGCCGGGACAAGGCTAAATGAAAAACTGTTTTTT. This gives the protein CSAGTRLNEKLFF.

This clonotype was picked up a small number of times. The rearrangement joins TRBV6-6 to TRBJ2-3; D may be TRBD2 (5 bases). V dropped 0 bases and J dropped 4 bases, with 5 bases sitting between them. Germline V gives CDR1 MNHNY, CDR2 SVGAGI (reference sequence). This CDR3 comprises 13 residues. CDR3 in amino acids: CASSYSRADTQYF. In DNA, the CDR3 is TGTGCCAGCAGTTACTCGAGGGCAGATACGCAGTATTTT.